These 21 T cell receptor beta chains originate from one sample sequenced in a study of blood T cell repertoires in COVID-19. Sequencing used immunoSEQ multiplex PCR; TCRdb keeps in-frame clones, though not all of them. In the table there are approximately 140,000 clones, over 75% of which are singletons. Material: PBMCs or T cells enriched from blood (not recorded which). These TCRs come from a woman in her 30s with acute COVID-19.

The gene calls are TRBV4-3 and TRBJ1-4; unclear D gene. The CDR3 is made up of 20 amino acids. Germline values: CDR1 LGHNA, CDR2 YSLEER. The germline V and J ends were trimmed by 0 bases and 0 bases, with 20 bases remaining between them. The DNA of the CDR3 is TGCGCCAGCAGCCAAGATCTGCCGTTGGCAGAGGAACCAACTAATGAAAAACTGTTTTTT. It yields the protein CASSQDLPLAEEPTNEKLFF.

The chain has TRBV19 and TRBJ2-7, with TRBD1 matching 7 bases. CDR1 LNHDA and CDR2 SQIVND come from the germline V gene (reference sequence). J was trimmed by 6 bases and V by 3 bases; bases with no gene match: 8. This CDR3 has 14 amino acids. CDR3 DNA: TGTGCCAGTAGTATGGTACAGGGGAGTAGCGAGCAGTACTTC. This translates into CASSMVQGSSEQYF.

The gene calls are TRBV5-6 and TRBJ2-7; 7 bases align to TRBD1. Germline CDR1 and CDR2: SGHDT and YYEEEE. This CDR3 has 16 amino acids. V was clipped by 1 base and J by 5 bases; unmatched bases: 12. CDR3: CASSLPRQGTAHEQYF. The CDR3, as DNA: TGTGCCAGCAGCTTGCCCCGACAGGGAACGGCACACGAGCAGTACTTC.

The J gene is TRBJ2-7, the V gene TRBV28; 7 bases are a match to TRBD2. V lost 4 bases, J lost 2 bases, and 11 bases stayed unmatched. Germline V CDR1 and CDR2: MDHEN, SYDVKM. The CDR3 runs 16 residues. The CDR3 DNA sequence: TGTGCCAGCAGTTCCCCACTAGCGTTTTTAACCTACGAGCAGTACTTC. It translates to CASSSPLAFLTYEQYF.

The V and J genes are TRBV3-1 (or the pseudogene TRBV3-2) and TRBJ2-6, with D maybe TRBD2 (5 bases). This CDR3 spans 17 amino acids. V lost 4 bases to trimming and J lost 0 bases, with 13 bases between them. CDR1 and CDR2 (germline): LGHDT, YNNKEL (reference sequence). This CDR3 reads CASSPRVGSSGANVLTF. DNA for the CDR3: TGTGCCAGCAGCCCCCGGGTAGGGAGCTCTGGGGCCAACGTCCTGACTTTC.

The CDR3 DNA follows: TGTGCCAAAGGACCCGACACCGGAAGGGACAGAGGTTTAAGCTCCTATAATTCACCCCTCCACTTT. Its translation is CAKGPDTGRDRGLSSYNSPLHF. This rearrangement joins TRBV3-1 (or the pseudogene TRBV3-2) to TRBJ1-6; the match to TRBD1 covers 7 bases. This CDR3 is built from 22 residues. V lost 10 bases and J lost 0; bases outside the gene matches: 27. CDR1 and CDR2 (germline): LGHDT, YNNKEL (reference sequence).

This clone was detected only a few times. This rearrangement joins TRBV18 to TRBJ1-5, with TRBD1 matching 7 bases. Looked up from germline, CDR1 is KGHSH and CDR2 is LQKENI. V was clipped by 1 base and J by 1 base; unmatched bases: 4. The CDR3 length is 16 residues. DNA of the CDR3: TGTGCCAGCTCACCACAGGGGGCCGGGAGCAATCAGCCCCAGCATTTT. Translation gives CASSPQGAGSNQPQHF.

The chain employs TRBV4-3 and TRBJ1-2; D possibly corresponds to TRBD1 (6 bases). Germline CDR1 reads LGHNA; CDR2 reads YSLEER. V dropped 4 bases and J dropped 5 bases, with 17 bases sitting between them. This CDR3 is built from 15 residues. In DNA, the CDR3 is TGCGCCAGCAGCCTGGGCCGAGGGGGTCCTTATGGCTACACCTTC. Its translation is CASSLGRGGPYGYTF.

The J gene is TRBJ2-2, the V gene TRBV6-4; 8 bases line up with TRBD1. Per germline, CDR1 MRHNA and CDR2 SNTAGT. The trim removed 4 bases at V and 5 bases at J, leaving 3 bases unmatched. The CDR3 is 14 amino acids. CDR3 sequence (DNA): TGTGCCAGCAGTGGCCAGGGGGCAACCGGGGAGCTGTTTTTT. This encodes CASSGQGATGELFF.

The chain employs TRBV5-1 and TRBJ2-1; TRBD2 matches 10 bases. Germline V gene lookup returns CDR1 SGHRS and CDR2 YFSETQ. V trimming: 6 bases; J trimming: 6 bases; junction bases outside the gene matches: 21. The CDR3 extends over 19 amino acids. CDR3 in DNA: TGCGCCAGCAAGAGGGGACAGGACCTGCTAGCGGGAGACCCCAATGAGCAGTTCTTC. It yields the protein CASKRGQDLLAGDPNEQFF.

The chain carries TRBV5-1 and TRBJ1-1; 9 bases line up with TRBD1. CDR1 is SGHRS and CDR2 is YFSETQ in the germline V gene. Unmatched junction bases numbered 7, after V lost 4 bases and J lost 3 bases. This CDR3 spans 15 amino acids. The CDR3 reads CASSEQGARYTEAFF. The CDR3 coding sequence is TGCGCCAGCAGCGAACAGGGGGCGCGGTACACTGAAGCTTTCTTT.

The chain carries TRBV27 and TRBJ2-1; D is perhaps TRBD2 (6 bases). Trimming left V 2 bases short and J 7 bases short, with 9 bases between. The CDR3 consists of 13 residues. Germline CDR1 and CDR2: MNHEY and SMNVEV (reference sequence). DNA for the CDR3: TGTGCCAGCAGTTTAATGGAGGGGAATGAGCAGTTCTTC. Amino acids: CASSLMEGNEQFF.

The chain couples TRBV6-5 to TRBJ1-5; tentatively, D is TRBD1 (6 bases). Germline V CDR1 and CDR2: MNHEY, SVGAGI. The CDR3 length is 12 residues. With 6 bases removed from V and 6 bases from J, the gap between germline ends came to 9 bases. The CDR3 nucleotides are TGTGCCAGCAGCACAGGGTCTCAGCCCCAGCATTTT. Protein product: CASSTGSQPQHF.

The chain links TRBV27 to TRBJ2-7; D possibly corresponds to TRBD1 (6 bases). This CDR3 spans 15 amino acids. The V gene's germline CDR1 is MNHEY and CDR2 SMNVEV (reference sequence). The V end lost 3 bases, the J end lost 2 bases, and 14 bases lay between the germline ends. The CDR3, as DNA: TGTGCCAGCAGTTTGGGTGGGGGCAGCACCTACGAGCAGTACTTC. This sequence encodes CASSLGGGSTYEQYF.

This sequence joins TRBV6-1 and TRBJ2-7, with 8 positions matching TRBD2. CDR1 MNHNS and CDR2 SASEGT come from the germline V gene. The CDR3 sequence is 14 residues long. Trimming cost V 6 bases and J 1 base; bases outside gene matches: 5. The CDR3 is CASRPGRVSYEQYF. CDR3 DNA sequence: TGTGCCAGCAGACCCGGGAGGGTATCCTACGAGCAGTACTTC.

The V gene is TRBV30, the J gene TRBJ1-1; TRBD1 aligns across 11 bases. There are 14 residues in the CDR3. The germline V gene has CDR1 GTSNPN and CDR2 SVGIG (reference sequence). The V gene end was trimmed by 5 bases and the J gene end by 7 bases; junction bases not matched to a gene: 9. CDR3 sequence: CAWYGVGQGVEAFF. For the CDR3, the DNA is TGTGCCTGGTACGGTGTGGGACAGGGGGTTGAAGCTTTCTTT.

This clone was counted between two and nine times. The chain couples TRBV4-2 to TRBJ2-7; 13 bases are a match to TRBD2. Germline V gene data show CDR1 as LGHNA and CDR2 as YNFKEQ. The ends lost 8 bases at V and 3 bases at J; junction bases unmatched: 16. The CDR3 consists of 18 residues. CDR3 loop: CASAVGLAGSLSNYEQYF. The CDR3 region has the DNA TGTGCCAGCGCCGTGGGACTAGCGGGGAGCCTGTCGAACTACGAGCAGTACTTC.

The rearrangement links TRBV27 to TRBJ2-2; D is unclear. Germline-derived CDR1 and CDR2 are MNHEY and SMNVEV (reference sequence). V was pared by 5 bases and J by 5 bases, with 9 bases between. The CDR3 is made up of 13 amino acids. The DNA of the CDR3 is TGTGCCAGCAGTCTAAGAAGAACCGGGGAGCTGTTTTTT. This encodes CASSLRRTGELFF.

The chain links TRBV7-2 to TRBJ2-5; 10 nucleotides match TRBD2. Germline CDR1 reads SGHTA; CDR2 reads FQGNSA. The length of the CDR3 is 15 residues. Trimming removed 2 bases from V and 6 bases from J; junction bases left unmatched: 6. The CDR3: CASSLSLAGAQTQYF. DNA for the CDR3: TGTGCCAGCAGCTTAAGCCTAGCGGGAGCTCAGACCCAGTACTTC.

A single count supports this clone. V gene TRBV7-9 combines with J gene TRBJ1-4; TRBD1 aligns across 7 bases. Germline CDR1 and CDR2: SEHNR and FQNEAQ (reference sequence). The CDR3 is 15 residues long. With 4 bases clipped from V and 2 bases from J, the junction kept 4 bases outside the gene matches. The CDR3 DNA reads as TGTGCCAGCAGCTCCCAGGGACAGACTAATGAAAAACTGTTTTTT. Amino acid sequence: CASSSQGQTNEKLFF.

The chain employs TRBV6-2 or TRBV6-3 and TRBJ2-7, with 12 nucleotides matching TRBD2. The J segment lost 7 bases and the V segment lost 2 bases, leaving 6 bases of the junction unmatched. CDR3 length equals 15 residues. CDR1 is MNHEY and CDR2 is SVGEGT in the germline V gene. The CDR3 protein is CASSYPGLAGLEQYF. The CDR3 DNA follows: TGTGCCAGCAGTTACCCCGGACTAGCGGGACTGGAGCAGTACTTC.